This is a list of T cell receptor beta chains from one sample in a study of memory CD4+ T cells and cytomegalovirus serostatus. TCRdb's copy holds only in-frame clones and misses some; the assay was immunoSEQ multiplex PCR. The repertoire holds some 48,000 clones, 78% seen once, with about 0.8% in the top ten. Sequenced material: memory CD4+ T cells from blood. These receptor sequences come from an adult in good health and CMV-seronegative. CDR3s include the opening cysteine and the closing phenylalanine or tryptophan. Fields, in order: J gene, V gene, CDR3 protein.

J: TRBJ2-1; V: TRBV5-6; CDR3: CASSLERSWGNNEQFF
J: TRBJ2-5; V: TRBV15; CDR3: CATSQGGSPETQYF
J: TRBJ2-3; V: TRBV4-1; CDR3: CASSQEHLGLTDTQYF
J: TRBJ1-6; V: TRBV11-2; CDR3: CASSLDGGTWSSYNSPLHF
J: TRBJ2-1; V: TRBV18; CDR3: CASSAGRDNEQFF
J: TRBJ1-5; V: TRBV28; CDR3: CASSLQGAFNQPQHF
J: TRBJ2-1; V: TRBV6-5; CDR3: CASSYSVRSSYNEQFF
J: TRBJ1-4; V: TRBV7-9; CDR3: CASSESGNVEKLFF
J: TRBJ2-1; V: TRBV19; CDR3: CASTYRSGGGEQFF
J: TRBJ2-4; V: TRBV10-3; CDR3: CAISSGSLAKNIQYF
J: TRBJ1-1; V: TRBV5-8; CDR3: CASSLDRDTFLGTEAFF
J: TRBJ2-3; V: TRBV6-5; CDR3: CASSYRLGGTDTQYF
J: TRBJ2-3; V: TRBV5-1; CDR3: CASSPGLRRGTRADTQYF
J: TRBJ2-7; V: TRBV6-1; CDR3: CASRGIRTGPEQYF
J: TRBJ2-1; V: TRBV6-1; CDR3: CASIGPNRNNEQFF
J: TRBJ1-2; V: TRBV7-9; CDR3: CASSPRDYGYTF
J: TRBJ1-2; V: TRBV7-2; CDR3: CASSPQTGLNYGYTF
J: TRBJ1-2; V: TRBV5-6; CDR3: CASSPGGGRFIGYTF
J: TRBJ2-2; V: TRBV30; CDR3: CAWRLGQTTGELFF
J: TRBJ1-4; V: TRBV27; CDR3: CASREPGAVNEKLFF
J: TRBJ2-4; V: TRBV18; CDR3: CASSSGTPVGDIQYF
J: TRBJ2-7; V: TRBV5-3; CDR3: CARSFKGNHHAYEQYF
J: TRBJ2-3; V: TRBV25-1; CDR3: CASSELGEQATQYF
J: TRBJ1-1; V: TRBV19; CDR3: CASLGARAPMNTEAFF
J: TRBJ2-2; V: TRBV11-3; CDR3: CASSLRGRGGTGELFF
J: TRBJ1-6; V: TRBV9; CDR3: CASSVGPAGQKSSYNSPLHF
J: TRBJ2-7; V: TRBV7-9; CDR3: CASSLSGATYEQYF
J: TRBJ1-2; V: TRBV5-1; CDR3: CASRQTGLYGYTF
J: TRBJ1-1; V: TRBV15; CDR3: CATSRSRWDEAFF
J: TRBJ1-2; V: TRBV4-2; CDR3: CASSQDPTGPLVYGYTF
J: TRBJ1-1; V: TRBV6-5; CDR3: CASSYLGRAFF
J: TRBJ1-2; V: TRBV7-9; CDR3: CASSPTLRSNYGYTF
J: TRBJ2-7; V: TRBV19; CDR3: CASSIGPFYEQYF
J: TRBJ2-7; V: TRBV28; CDR3: CASSSGLPEQYF
J: TRBJ2-7; V: TRBV25-1; CDR3: CASSEPRSGPSSYEQYF
J: TRBJ2-5; V: TRBV7-2; CDR3: CASSSHETQYF
J: TRBJ1-1; V: TRBV28; CDR3: CASSLASQGSATEAFF